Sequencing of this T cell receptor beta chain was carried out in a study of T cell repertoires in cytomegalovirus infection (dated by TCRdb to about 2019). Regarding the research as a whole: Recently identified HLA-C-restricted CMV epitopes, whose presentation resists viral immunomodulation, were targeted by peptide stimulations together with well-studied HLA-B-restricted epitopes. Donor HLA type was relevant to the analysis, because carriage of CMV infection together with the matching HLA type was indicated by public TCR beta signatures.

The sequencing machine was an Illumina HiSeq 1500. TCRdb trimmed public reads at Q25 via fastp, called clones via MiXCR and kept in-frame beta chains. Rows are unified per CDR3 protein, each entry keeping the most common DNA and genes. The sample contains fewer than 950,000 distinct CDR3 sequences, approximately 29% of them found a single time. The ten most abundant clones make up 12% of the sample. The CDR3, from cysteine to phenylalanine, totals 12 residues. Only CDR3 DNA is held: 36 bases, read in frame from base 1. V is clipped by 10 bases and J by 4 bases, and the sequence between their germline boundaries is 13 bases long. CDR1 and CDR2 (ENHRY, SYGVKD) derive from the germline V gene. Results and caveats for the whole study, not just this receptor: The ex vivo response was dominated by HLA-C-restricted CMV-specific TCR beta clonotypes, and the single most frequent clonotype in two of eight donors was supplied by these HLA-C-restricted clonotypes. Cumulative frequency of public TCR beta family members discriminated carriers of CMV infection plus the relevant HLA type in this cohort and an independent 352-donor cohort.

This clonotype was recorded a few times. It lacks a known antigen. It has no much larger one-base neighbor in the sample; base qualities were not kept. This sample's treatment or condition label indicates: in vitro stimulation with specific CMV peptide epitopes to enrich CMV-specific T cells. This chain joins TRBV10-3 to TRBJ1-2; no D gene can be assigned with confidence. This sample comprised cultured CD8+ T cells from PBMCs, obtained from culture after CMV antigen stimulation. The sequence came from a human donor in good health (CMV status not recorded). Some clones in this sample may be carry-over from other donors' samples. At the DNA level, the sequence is TGTGCCACCCGCGACAACGCCTATGGCTACACCTTC. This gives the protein CATRDNAYGYTF.